Each of the 30 T cell receptor beta chains below was sequenced from the same sample in a study of Ad26.COV2.S vaccination and SARS-CoV-2 variants. Treatment noted: around 19 received Ad26.COV2.S at low or high dose, single or two shots; 5 received placebo; per-sample allocation not given. On day 63 after the first injection, vaccine and placebo recipients gave samples. The protocol was immunoSEQ multiplex PCR, while the TCRdb copy is restricted to in-frame clones and leaves out a portion. This table holds about 440,000 clones, 87% found once. Sequencing was performed on peripheral blood, taken in a trial of Ad26.COV2.S vaccine versus placebo. The source of these receptors is a person aged 18-60 years who received the Ad26.COV2.S COVID-19 vaccine or a placebo.

The chain is built from TRBV28 and TRBJ1-5; 7 positions match TRBD1. Germline CDR1 reads MDHEN; CDR2 reads SYDVKM. V dropped 4 bases and J dropped 7; count of bases not matched to a gene: 7. The CDR3 totals 14 residues. The CDR3 bases are TGTGCCAGCAGTTCAACAGGGGTCTTCCAGCCCCAGCATTTT. Translating it yields CASSSTGVFQPQHF.

The rearrangement uses TRBV5-4 and TRBJ2-5; D gene uncertain. From germline, CDR1 is SGHNT and CDR2 YYREEE (reference sequence). V lost 0 bases and J lost 9, with 15 bases in between. The CDR3 spans 14 residues. In DNA, the CDR3 is TGTGCCAGCAGCTTGGAGGTCCCGTCGGCGGCCCAGTACTTC. Protein: CASSLEVPSAAQYF. Full variable domain (missing parts from reference TRBV5-4 and TRBJ2-5): ETGVTQSPTHLIKTRGQQVTLRCSSQSGHNTVSWYQQALGQGPQFIFQYYREEENGRGNFPPRFSGLQFPNYSSELNVNALELDDSALYLCASSLEVPSAAQYFGPGTRLLVL.

The rearrangement joins TRBV9 to TRBJ1-1; D not certain. Per germline, CDR1 SGDLS and CDR2 YYNGEE. CDR3 length: 16 residues. V shed 3 bases and J shed 0 bases, with 15 bases lying between them. The CDR3 here is CASSGGGIEMNTEAFF. DNA of the CDR3: TGTGCCAGCAGCGGCGGAGGAATAGAGATGAACACTGAAGCTTTCTTT.

This chain connects TRBV6-5 to TRBJ2-5; no definite D call. Germline V gene lookup returns CDR1 MNHEY and CDR2 SVGAGI. The CDR3 has 13 residues. Trimming stripped 10 bases from V and 1 base from J, with 13 bases between. This CDR3 reads CATRARPQETQYF. The CDR3 bases are TGTGCCACCCGGGCACGTCCCCAAGAGACCCAGTACTTC.

This clone was detected only once. The CDR3 reads CASSPGRTVNSPLHF. In DNA, the CDR3 is TGTGCCAGCAGCCCGGGCCGGACAGTGAATTCACCCCTCCACTTT. This chain connects TRBV11-2 to TRBJ1-6; a weak D match, TRBD1 (6 bases). Germline V gene lookup returns CDR1 SGHAT and CDR2 FQNNGV. V was trimmed by 5 bases and J by 7 bases, leaving 15 bases between them. The CDR3 has 15 amino acids.

The chain has TRBV5-6 and TRBJ2-7, with D possibly TRBD2 on 6 matching bases. This CDR3 has 14 amino acids. Germline CDR1 and CDR2: SGHDT and YYEEEE. V shed 4 bases and J shed 3 bases, with 14 bases lying between them. CDR3 amino acids: CASSPLGSGYEQYF. The CDR3 DNA follows: TGTGCCAGCAGCCCCCTCGGGAGTGGCTACGAGCAGTACTTC. The variable domain in full, with the rest retrieved from reference TRBV5-6 and TRBJ2-7, is DAGVTQSPTHLIKTRGQQVTLRCSPKSGHDTVSWYQQALGQGPQFIFQYYEEEERQRGNFPDRFSGHQFPNYSSELNVNALLLGDSALYLCASSPLGSGYEQYFGPGTRLTVT.

V usage is TRBV7-3 and J usage is TRBJ2-1; no clear D. The CDR3 runs 15 residues. Germline V gives CDR1 SGHTA, CDR2 FQGTGA. The V end lost 1 base, the J end lost 1 base, and 8 bases lay between the germline ends. The CDR3 reads CASSLRIDSYNEQFF. The CDR3 DNA sequence: TGTGCCAGCAGCTTAAGGATTGATTCCTACAATGAGCAGTTCTTC. Full variable domain (outside the CDR3, taken from reference TRBV7-3 and TRBJ2-1): GAGVSQTPSNKVTEKGKYVELRCDPISGHTALYWYRQSLGQGPEFLIYFQGTGAADDSGLPNDRFFAVRPEGSVSTLKIQRTERGDSAVYLCASSLRIDSYNEQFFGPGTRLTVL.

This rearrangement joins TRBV29-1 to TRBJ1-1; 7 bases line up with TRBD1. The V segment lost 4 bases and the J segment 2 bases; nucleotides outside the gene matches: 7. The CDR3 sequence is 14 residues long. CDR1 SQVTM and CDR2 ANQGSEA come from the germline V gene. The CDR3 region is CSVAGGWGNTEAFF. The CDR3 bases are TGCAGCGTTGCAGGGGGATGGGGAAACACTGAAGCTTTCTTT.

The rearrangement links TRBV18 to TRBJ2-1, with TRBD2 matching over 12 bases. In germline, CDR1 is KGHSH, CDR2 LQKENI. V shed 1 base, J shed 0 bases, and the junction held 1 base outside the gene matches. CDR3 length: 17 amino acids. This CDR3 reads CASSPRLAGASYNEQFF. The CDR3 coding sequence is TGTGCCAGCTCACCACGACTAGCGGGAGCCTCCTACAATGAGCAGTTCTTC.

The genes are TRBV19 and TRBJ2-6, with D unresolved. The germline V gene has CDR1 LNHDA and CDR2 SQIVND (reference sequence). Deletions cut 7 bases from V and 0 bases from J, with 10 bases between. The CDR3 covers 15 residues. Written as DNA, the CDR3 is TGTGCCAGTACCGACGGGCTCTCTGGGGCCAACGTCCTGACTTTC. Amino acids: CASTDGLSGANVLTF.

The chain combines TRBV5-1 with TRBJ2-7, with 7 bases lining up with TRBD1. CDR1 and CDR2 (germline): SGHRS, YFSETQ. V trimming: 4 bases; J trimming: 0 bases; junction bases outside the gene matches: 4. The CDR3 is 14 amino acids. CDR3: CASSGDSSSYEQYF. CDR3 DNA: TGCGCCAGCAGCGGGGACAGTAGCTCCTACGAGCAGTACTTC.

The chain is built from TRBV4-2 and TRBJ1-5, with D possibly TRBD1 on 5 matching bases. V was shortened by 0 bases and J by 2 bases, with 14 bases between the two germline ends. The CDR3 contains 17 residues. Per germline, CDR1 LGHNA and CDR2 YNFKEQ. The CDR3 here is CASSQDGGAGRNQPQHF. The DNA of the CDR3 is TGTGCCAGCAGCCAAGATGGTGGGGCAGGACGCAATCAGCCCCAGCATTTT.

The chain employs TRBV7-9 and TRBJ2-7; a possible D gene is TRBD2 (6 bases). The ends were cut back, 3 bases at V and 4 bases at J, with 10 bases in the middle. The CDR3 has 13 residues. The germline CDR1 and CDR2 sequences are SEHNR and FQNEAQ (reference sequence). DNA for the CDR3: TGTGCCAGCAGCTTTAGCGGAGAATACGAGCAGTACTTC. Translation gives CASSFSGEYEQYF.

J is TRBJ2-7 and V is TRBV7-8; 10 bases match TRBD2. The CDR3 runs to 15 residues. Trimming removed 5 bases from V and 8 bases from J; junction bases left unmatched: 12. In germline, CDR1 is SGHVS, CDR2 FQNEAQ. The CDR3 here is CASSPVAGGPSKQYF. DNA of the CDR3: TGTGCCAGCAGCCCAGTAGCGGGAGGCCCTTCCAAGCAGTACTTC.

On this clone: Other DNA sequences in this specimen translate into the identical CDR3. The genes are TRBV30 and TRBJ1-2; D is ambiguous. CDR1 and CDR2 (germline): GTSNPN, SVGIG (reference sequence). The CDR3 is 13 residues long. Trimming took off 0 bases at V and 4 bases at J, with 9 bases between the two ends. CDR3 loop: CAWSVQGAYGYTF. In DNA form, the CDR3 reads TGTGCCTGGAGTGTACAAGGAGCCTATGGCTACACCTTC.

CDR3 amino acids: CASSLAVGPTYNEQFF. The CDR3 DNA reads as TGCGCCAGCAGCTTGGCCGTCGGCCCGACCTACAATGAGCAGTTCTTC. The V and J genes are TRBV5-1 and TRBJ2-1; no clear D gene. Deletions cut 0 bases from V and 2 bases from J, with 12 bases between. This CDR3 has 16 residues. Germline CDR1 SGHRS, CDR2 YFSETQ.

The chain couples TRBV9 to TRBJ1-1; TRBD1 agrees at 7 bases. Unmatched junction bases numbered 8, after V lost 3 bases and J lost 3 bases. The germline V gene has CDR1 SGDLS and CDR2 YYNGEE. The CDR3 has 15 residues. Written as DNA, the CDR3 is TGTGCCAGCAGCGCGACAGGGATGGCGGACACTGAAGCTTTCTTT. Translating gives CASSATGMADTEAFF.

The rearrangement uses TRBV7-2 and TRBJ2-1, with D perhaps TRBD1 (6 bases). V lost 8 bases and J lost 0, with 14 bases in between. The CDR3 covers 15 residues. From germline, CDR1 is SGHTA and CDR2 FQGNSA. As DNA, the CDR3 is TGTGCCAGCGGCAGAACAGGGCCCTCCTACAATGAGCAGTTCTTC. Its translation: CASGRTGPSYNEQFF.

The sample holds one count of this clone. The chain recombines TRBV11-2 with TRBJ2-7; D uncertain. Germline V lookup: CDR1 SGHAT, CDR2 FQNNGV. This CDR3 is 14 amino acids long. The V gene lost 3 bases and the J gene lost 0 bases, with 9 bases spanning the gap. In DNA, the CDR3 is TGTGCCAGCAGCTTGTGGGAAAGCTCCTACGAGCAGTACTTC. Protein product: CASSLWESSYEQYF.

Many counts were recorded for this clone. The rearrangement joins TRBV6-1 to TRBJ1-5; no definite D call. Germline V gene data show CDR1 as MNHNS and CDR2 as SASEGT. The CDR3 loop spans 16 amino acids. Trimming stripped 1 base from V and 4 bases from J, with 14 bases between. CDR3 region: CASSEGSYGGNQPQHF. CDR3 DNA sequence: TGTGCCAGCAGTGAAGGTTCTTATGGAGGGAATCAGCCCCAGCATTTT.

This rearrangement joins TRBV2 to TRBJ2-7; tentative D call: TRBD2 (5 bases). The CDR3 runs 12 residues. Germline V gives CDR1 SNHLY, CDR2 FYNNEI. The V end was cut by 6 bases, the J end by 4 bases, with 10 bases between. In nucleotides, the CDR3 is TGTGCCAGCAGACCCCGGGGATACGAGCAGTACTTC. Encoded protein: CASRPRGYEQYF.

V is TRBV19 and J is TRBJ2-7, with 12 bases aligning to TRBD2. With V trimmed by 6 bases and J by 6 bases, 6 bases remained unmatched. This CDR3 is built from 14 residues. Germline CDR1 and CDR2: LNHDA and SQIVND (reference sequence). Written as DNA, the CDR3 is TGTGCCAGTAGCCTGCTGACTAGCGGGAGCGAGCAGTACTTC. Translation: CASSLLTSGSEQYF.

The chain is built from TRBV5-4 and TRBJ2-1; possibly TRBD2 for D (5 bases). Germline V lookup: CDR1 SGHNT, CDR2 YYREEE (reference sequence). The CDR3 has 15 amino acids. Deletions cut 2 bases from V and 3 bases from J, with 12 bases between. This CDR3 reads CASSFRGRIYNEQFF. For the CDR3, the DNA is TGTGCCAGCAGCTTTAGAGGGAGAATCTACAATGAGCAGTTCTTC.

The chain couples TRBV10-3 to TRBJ1-6; D is ambiguous. Germline CDR1 ENHRY, CDR2 SYGVKD. V was shortened by 0 bases and J by 8 bases, with 8 bases between the two germline ends. CDR3 length: 14 amino acids. The CDR3 here is CAISESPNYSPLHF. The CDR3 DNA reads as TGTGCCATCAGTGAGTCTCCGAACTATTCACCCCTCCACTTT.

V and J are TRBV28 and TRBJ1-1; D remains unclear. The V gene lost 1 base and the J gene lost 0 bases, with 9 bases spanning the gap. Germline loops: CDR1 MDHEN, CDR2 SYDVKM. CDR3 size: 15 residues. The CDR3 reads CASSLYGIMNTEAFF. The CDR3 DNA sequence: TGTGCCAGCAGTTTATATGGAATCATGAACACTGAAGCTTTCTTT.

The genes are TRBV7-3 and TRBJ2-1; the D is unclear. Germline V gene sequence: CDR1 SGHTA, CDR2 FQGTGA. This CDR3 has 13 residues. V was shortened by 5 bases and J by 10 bases, with 15 bases between the two germline ends. The CDR3 sequence: CASSPTRLREQFF. In DNA form, the CDR3 reads TGTGCCAGCAGCCCCACCCGACTTAGGGAGCAGTTCTTC.

The V gene is TRBV2, the J gene TRBJ2-2; 7 bases fit TRBD1. The CDR3 runs to 15 residues. Unmatched junction bases numbered 6, after V lost 8 bases and J lost 0 bases. Germline CDR1 and CDR2: SNHLY and FYNNEI. CDR3 nucleotides: TGTGCCAGCTTAACCGACAGGGCGAACACCGGGGAGCTGTTTTTT. Amino acids: CASLTDRANTGELFF. The whole variable domain, filled in from reference TRBV2 and TRBJ2-2, reads EPEVTQTPSHQVTQMGQEVILRCVPISNHLYFYWYRQILGQKVEFLVSFYNNEISEKSEIFDDQFSVERPDGSNFTLKIRSTKLEDSAMYFCASLTDRANTGELFFGEGSRLTVL.

V and J are TRBV28 and TRBJ2-7, with 8 bases fitting TRBD1. The V segment lost 7 bases and the J segment 5 bases; nucleotides outside the gene matches: 4. The CDR3 length is 12 residues. Germline-derived CDR1 and CDR2 are MDHEN and SYDVKM. This CDR3 is CASTRTGNEQYF. The CDR3 DNA is TGTGCCAGCACCAGGACAGGGAACGAGCAGTACTTC.

V is TRBV7-6 and J is TRBJ1-5, with D uncertain. Germline V gene sequence: CDR1 SGHVS, CDR2 FNYEAQ. There are 14 residues in the CDR3. Trimming removed 1 base from V and 4 bases from J, with 8 bases in between. CDR3 region: CASSLGAVNQPQHF. The CDR3 bases are TGTGCCAGCAGCTTAGGGGCAGTTAATCAGCCCCAGCATTTT.

The chain carries TRBV5-1 and TRBJ1-5, with D perhaps matching TRBD1 (5 bases). This CDR3 region has 14 residues. The V gene's germline CDR1 is SGHRS and CDR2 YFSETQ. V shed 1 base and J shed 6 bases, with 11 bases lying between them. CDR3 coding DNA: TGCGCCAGCAGCTTGCTTCAGGGATCTCAGCCCCAGCATTTT. Translating it yields CASSLLQGSQPQHF.